The 2 T cell receptor beta chains listed next were all sequenced from one sample in a study of cytomegalovirus exposure and HLA in healthy donors. Only in-frame clones appear in the TCRdb table, and some are missing; sequencing was by immunoSEQ multiplex PCR. The sample has more than 95,000 clones; around nine tenths are singletons. The material sequenced was PBMCs. Every receptor here comes from a man aged 18 to 29 in good health and CMV-seropositive.

The rearrangement joins TRBV18 to TRBJ1-2; no reliable D call. V was pared by 0 bases and J by 8 bases, with 13 bases between. This CDR3 contains 14 residues. Germline assignment: CDR1 KGHSH and CDR2 LQKENI. The DNA of the CDR3 is TGTGCCAGCTCACCACCGAGTTTCGGGGTGGGCTACACCTTC. This sequence encodes CASSPPSFGVGYTF.

This chain links TRBV27 with TRBJ2-1; 11 bases agree with TRBD2. This CDR3 is 16 amino acids long. Looked up from germline, CDR1 is MNHEY and CDR2 is SMNVEV (reference sequence). The trim removed 8 bases at V and 0 bases at J, leaving 6 bases unmatched. CDR3 amino acids: CASGLSGGASYNEQFF. The CDR3 DNA is TGTGCCAGCGGGCTTAGCGGGGGGGCCTCCTACAATGAGCAGTTCTTC.